The rows below give T cell receptor beta chains drawn from one sample of a study of graft-versus-host responses after intestinal transplantation. The table came from immunoSEQ multiplex PCR; TCRdb's copy has only in-frame clones and leaves some out. The table has about 21,000 clones, approximately 45% seen once. This sample comprised alloreactive CD4+ T cells from a mixed lymphocyte reaction culture, obtained before intestinal transplant. Every receptor here comes from a human patient who received an intestinal transplant. Both conserved end residues are part of each CDR3. D genes are given only for firm matches. Only part of the rows carry a size: once, few, many, or a class if the clone is expanded.

j_gene: TRBJ2-7
v_gene: TRBV18
abundance: few
d_gene: TRBD1
CDR3aa: CASSPPTGDEQYF
CDR3nt: TGTGCCAGCTCACCCCCAACAGGGGACGAGCAGTACTTC

j_gene: TRBJ2-1
v_gene: TRBV7-2
abundance: -
d_gene: TRBD1
CDR3aa: CASSLDRGRDEQFF
CDR3nt: TGTGCCAGCAGCTTAGACAGGGGGCGCGATGAGCAGTTCTTC

j_gene: TRBJ1-6
v_gene: TRBV6-1
abundance: few
d_gene: -
CDR3aa: CASSEASGLAYNSPLHF
CDR3nt: TGTGCCAGCAGTGAAGCGTCAGGGTTGGCCTATAATTCACCCCTCCACTTT

j_gene: TRBJ1-2
v_gene: TRBV2
abundance: -
d_gene: -
CDR3aa: CASSGQSYGYTF
CDR3nt: TGTGCCAGCAGTGGACAGAGCTATGGCTACACCTTC

j_gene: TRBJ1-1
v_gene: TRBV5-1
abundance: -
d_gene: TRBD1
CDR3aa: CASSPGRAPGQDYTEAFF
CDR3nt: TGCGCCAGCAGCCCCGGTAGAGCACCTGGACAGGATTACACTGAAGCTTTCTTT

j_gene: TRBJ2-2
v_gene: TRBV5-8
abundance: -
d_gene: TRBD1
CDR3aa: CASSLTGGLNTGELFF
CDR3nt: TGTGCCAGCAGCTTAACAGGGGGCCTGAACACCGGGGAGCTGTTTTTT

j_gene: TRBJ2-5
v_gene: TRBV19
abundance: -
d_gene: -
CDR3aa: CASSIQGAKWETQYF
CDR3nt: TGTGCCAGTAGTATTCAAGGGGCCAAGTGGGAGACCCAGTACTTC

j_gene: TRBJ1-6
v_gene: TRBV6-5
abundance: few
d_gene: -
CDR3aa: CASSYSSSGNSPLHF
CDR3nt: TGTGCCAGCAGTTACTCGAGTTCGGGGAATTCACCCCTCCACTTT

j_gene: TRBJ2-1
v_gene: TRBV11-2
abundance: few
d_gene: TRBD2
CDR3aa: CASSTVRSSGPYNEQFF
CDR3nt: TGTGCCAGCAGCACAGTACGATCTAGCGGACCCTACAATGAGCAGTTCTTC

j_gene: TRBJ1-6
v_gene: TRBV5-1
abundance: few
d_gene: TRBD1
CDR3aa: CASSLATGGNSPLHF
CDR3nt: TGCGCCAGCAGCCTGGCCACAGGGGGGAATTCACCCCTCCACTTT

j_gene: TRBJ1-2
v_gene: TRBV5-4
abundance: few
d_gene: -
CDR3aa: CASRGEGHGYTF
CDR3nt: TGTGCCAGCAGGGGGGAGGGGCATGGCTACACCTTC

j_gene: TRBJ1-1
v_gene: TRBV6-5
abundance: -
d_gene: TRBD1
CDR3aa: CASSYWTGSEAFF
CDR3nt: TGTGCCAGCAGTTACTGGACAGGGTCTGAAGCTTTCTTT

j_gene: TRBJ2-2
v_gene: TRBV5-1
abundance: few
d_gene: TRBD2
CDR3aa: CASSLVLAGNTGELFF
CDR3nt: TGCGCCAGCAGCTTGGTGCTAGCGGGGAACACCGGGGAGCTGTTTTTT

j_gene: TRBJ1-2
v_gene: TRBV18
abundance: few
d_gene: TRBD1
CDR3aa: CASSPDRANYGYTF
CDR3nt: TGTGCCAGCTCCCCGGACAGGGCTAACTATGGCTACACCTTC

j_gene: TRBJ1-1
v_gene: TRBV5-6
abundance: -
d_gene: -
CDR3aa: CASSLRGQGTEAFF
CDR3nt: TGTGCCAGCAGCTTGCGCGGTCAAGGCACTGAAGCTTTCTTT

j_gene: TRBJ1-2
v_gene: TRBV7-3
abundance: few
d_gene: -
CDR3aa: CASSRGLMYGYTF
CDR3nt: TGTGCCAGCAGCCGCGGGTTAATGTATGGCTACACCTTC

j_gene: TRBJ2-7
v_gene: TRBV6-1
abundance: few
d_gene: TRBD2
CDR3aa: CASVWSGVVPNEQYF
CDR3nt: TGTGCCAGCGTTTGGAGCGGGGTTGTTCCCAACGAGCAGTACTTC

j_gene: TRBJ2-7
v_gene: TRBV6-1
abundance: -
d_gene: TRBD2
CDR3aa: CASSDSSSGGLEQYF
CDR3nt: TGTGCCAGCAGTGATTCGTCTTCGGGGGGTCTCGAGCAGTACTTC

j_gene: TRBJ1-1
v_gene: TRBV5-6
abundance: medium-sized
d_gene: TRBD1
CDR3aa: CASSLGATGGRGEAFF
CDR3nt: TGTGCCAGCAGCCTAGGCGCCACAGGGGGCAGGGGTGAAGCTTTCTTT

j_gene: TRBJ1-1
v_gene: TRBV25-1
abundance: -
d_gene: -
CDR3aa: CASSRHPNTEAFF
CDR3nt: TGTGCCAGCAGTCGACACCCGAACACTGAAGCTTTCTTT

j_gene: TRBJ2-5
v_gene: TRBV5-1
abundance: -
d_gene: -
CDR3aa: CASSQTPGVGETQYF
CDR3nt: TGCGCCAGCAGCCAGACTCCCGGGGTAGGAGAGACCCAGTACTTC